The 25 T cell receptor beta chains listed next were all sequenced from one sample in a study of blood T cells in healthy people across ages. Primed by a sample-barcoded 5' primer and a J-beta primer mix, a second PCR proceeded for about 6 to 12 cycles. Via MiXCR, TCRdb re-called the 5' RACE reads, giving one row per CDR3 protein. In the table there are about 2 million distinct CDR3 sequences, around 48% of which are singletons. Sequencing used blood. The source is a middle-aged woman in good health.

This clonotype was counted only a few times. The J gene is TRBJ2-7, the V gene TRBV7-2; tentatively, D is TRBD2 (6 bases). This CDR3 is built from 14 residues. CDR1 and CDR2 (germline): SGHTA, FQGNSA. Trimming took 6 bases from V and 2 from J, leaving 14 bases between them. The CDR3 DNA sequence: TGTGCCAGCAGTGCCCTTGCGGGGCCCTACGAGCAGTACTTC. It yields the protein CASSALAGPYEQYF.

The chain employs TRBV6-4 and TRBJ2-3; D is unclear. Looked up from germline, CDR1 is MRHNA and CDR2 is SNTAGT. V was clipped by 10 bases and J by 0 bases, with 11 bases between them. The CDR3 has 13 amino acids. As DNA, the CDR3 is TGTGCCACTGCAGTAACGAGCACAGATACGCAGTATTTT. Translation gives CATAVTSTDTQYF.

The rearrangement joins TRBV11-2 to TRBJ2-5; 12 bases are shared with TRBD1. This CDR3 region has 16 residues. Germline loops: CDR1 SGHAT, CDR2 FQNNGV. The trim removed 5 bases at V and 5 bases at J, leaving 9 bases unmatched. This CDR3 is CASSLTGTGGLETQYF. CDR3 coding DNA: TGTGCCAGCAGCCTAACCGGGACAGGGGGCCTCGAGACCCAGTACTTC.

The chain recombines TRBV6-6 with TRBJ1-2; D unclear. CDR3 length: 11 amino acids. The germline V and J ends were trimmed by 11 bases and 7 bases, with 14 bases remaining between them. Germline V gives CDR1 MNHNY, CDR2 SVGAGI (reference sequence). This CDR3 reads CAGSGAAGYTF. CDR3 DNA sequence: TGTGCCGGATCCGGAGCGGCTGGCTACACCTTC.

The rearrangement links TRBV20-1 to TRBJ2-1; TRBD1 might be the D (6 bases). In germline, CDR1 is DFQATT, CDR2 SNEGSKA (reference sequence). CDR3 length equals 15 residues. Trimming took off 0 bases at V and 7 bases at J, with 16 bases between the two ends. CDR3 sequence: CSARDPWGRGNEQFF. In DNA form, the CDR3 reads TGCAGTGCTAGAGATCCCTGGGGGCGCGGGAATGAGCAGTTCTTC.

The rearrangement links TRBV12-3 or TRBV12-4 to TRBJ2-5; weak D call: TRBD2 (6 bases). This CDR3 contains 15 residues. The ends were cut back, 1 base at V and 1 base at J, with 10 bases in the middle. The CDR3 reads CASSLGGLGQETQYF. The DNA for the CDR3 is TGTGCCAGCAGTTTAGGGGGACTCGGCCAAGAGACCCAGTACTTC.

The chain combines TRBV20-1 with TRBJ2-7, with D perhaps TRBD2 (5 bases). This CDR3 contains 11 residues. V was trimmed by 6 bases and J by 7 bases, leaving 13 bases between them. Germline V gene sequence: CDR1 DFQATT, CDR2 SNEGSKA (reference sequence). The CDR3 DNA reads TGCAGTGCCAATCCGTCGGGGGAGCAGTACTTC. Protein product: CSANPSGEQYF.

The chain has TRBV6-1 and TRBJ2-6; D could derive from TRBD1 or TRBD2 (5 bases each). CDR3 size: 18 residues. Germline CDR1 MNHNS, CDR2 SASEGT. The V end lost 6 bases, the J end lost 0 bases, and 18 bases lay between the germline ends. CDR3 protein: CASRSDPGRSSGANVLTF. CDR3 DNA sequence: TGTGCCAGCAGGTCAGACCCGGGACGGAGCTCTGGGGCCAACGTCCTGACTTTC.

J is TRBJ2-7 and V is TRBV28; TRBD2 might be the D (6 bases). Germline-derived CDR1 and CDR2 are MDHEN and SYDVKM. The CDR3 has 15 residues. The V and J ends lost 6 bases and 4 bases respectively, with 19 bases between them. The DNA for the CDR3 is TGTGCCAGCAGCCCCGGGACTCTCGGACGATACGAGCAGTACTTC. It specifies CASSPGTLGRYEQYF.

The genes are TRBV6-2 or TRBV6-3 and TRBJ1-5; tentatively, D is TRBD1 (5 bases). V dropped 10 bases and J dropped 8 bases, with 12 bases sitting between them. Germline V gene sequence: CDR1 MNHEY, CDR2 SVGEGT. The CDR3 has 11 amino acids. In DNA form, the CDR3 reads TGTGCCACCGGGGGGAGCGAGCCCCAGCATTTT. Amino acids: CATGGSEPQHF.

This clonotype was observed once. V is TRBV25-1 and J is TRBJ1-2; no firm D call. Trimming removed 5 bases at V and 1 base at J, with 11 bases between. Per germline, CDR1 MGHDK and CDR2 SYGVNS. The CDR3 is made up of 14 amino acids. The CDR3 sequence is CASSKLAGNYGYTF. In DNA, the CDR3 is TGTGCCAGCAGTAAATTGGCCGGTAACTATGGCTACACCTTC.

The V gene is TRBV18, the J gene TRBJ1-4, with TRBD1 matching 9 bases. The J segment lost 5 bases and the V segment lost 4 bases, leaving 5 bases of the junction unmatched. Germline V gene lookup returns CDR1 KGHSH and CDR2 LQKENI. The length of the CDR3 is 15 residues. CDR3 coding DNA: TGTGCCAGCTCACGGCGGACAGGGGAGAATGAAAAACTGTTTTTT. It codes for CASSRRTGENEKLFF.

This clonotype has a count of ten or more. V gene TRBV7-2 combines with J gene TRBJ2-5; no clear D gene. The CDR3 sequence is 14 residues long. The V end was cut by 1 base, the J end by 5 bases, with 11 bases between. CDR1 and CDR2 from the germline V gene are SGHTA and FQGNSA. The CDR3 DNA reads as TGTGCCAGCAGCTTAGGAGCCGGCCTCGAGACCCAGTACTTC. Residues: CASSLGAGLETQYF.

This clonotype was counted many times. J is TRBJ2-5 and V is TRBV28, with 14 bases lining up with TRBD2. The germline V gene has CDR1 MDHEN and CDR2 SYDVKM. The CDR3 sequence is 17 residues long. The trim removed 6 bases at V and 3 bases at J, leaving 9 bases unmatched. The DNA for the CDR3 is TGTGCCAGCAGGAAGAGGACTAGCGGGGGGATTAAAGAGACCCAGTACTTC. Translation: CASRKRTSGGIKETQYF.

The chain is built from TRBV20-1 and TRBJ2-3; TRBD2 aligns across 13 bases. The ends lost 6 bases at V and 3 bases at J; junction bases unmatched: 12. Germline lookup yields CDR1 DFQATT and CDR2 SNEGSKA (reference sequence). The CDR3 is made up of 17 amino acids. The CDR3 spells CSAKLAGGPVRTDTQYF. The CDR3 coding sequence is TGCAGTGCAAAACTAGCGGGGGGGCCAGTTCGTACAGATACGCAGTATTTT.

V usage is TRBV6-6 and J usage is TRBJ1-1; weak D call: TRBD1 (6 bases). Trimming shortened V by 7 bases and J by 4 bases, and 16 bases separated the two germline ends. This CDR3 is 14 amino acids long. Germline CDR1 reads MNHNY; CDR2 reads SVGAGI (reference sequence). CDR3 sequence: CASINPQGPTEAFF. Written as DNA, the CDR3 is TGTGCCAGCATTAACCCGCAGGGGCCCACTGAAGCTTTCTTT.

In its sample, this clonotype was seen a few times. V is TRBV9 and J is TRBJ2-3; 14 nucleotides align to TRBD2. Germline CDR1 is SGDLS and CDR2 is YYNGEE. After removal of 4 bases from V and 0 bases from J, the junction contained 4 bases not matched to a gene. CDR3 length equals 17 residues. For the CDR3, the DNA is TGTGCCAGCAGCCCCGGACTAGCGGGGGGTAGCACAGATACGCAGTATTTT. This encodes CASSPGLAGGSTDTQYF.

The rearrangement links TRBV9 to TRBJ1-6; D is undetermined. Germline CDR1 is SGDLS and CDR2 is YYNGEE. The CDR3 sequence is 15 residues long. Trimming left V 0 bases short and J 2 bases short, with 6 bases between. CDR3 sequence: CASSVDSPYNSPLHF. DNA of the CDR3: TGTGCCAGCAGCGTAGACAGCCCCTATAATTCACCCCTCCACTTT.

The V and J genes are TRBV5-1 and TRBJ2-1; D uncertain. Germline V gene sequence: CDR1 SGHRS, CDR2 YFSETQ. This CDR3 is 14 amino acids long. V was trimmed by 0 bases and J by 4 bases, leaving 8 bases between them. Written as DNA, the CDR3 is TGCGCCAGCAGCTTGGCGGCTGTATACAATGAGCAGTTCTTC. It specifies CASSLAAVYNEQFF.

The chain carries TRBV20-1 and TRBJ1-2; D unresolved. This CDR3 is built from 13 residues. Germline V lookup: CDR1 DFQATT, CDR2 SNEGSKA (reference sequence). Trimming took off 2 bases at V and 4 bases at J, with 11 bases between the two ends. The CDR3 DNA follows: TGCAGTGCTAGATATGGGCTAAGCTATGGCTACACCTTC. This codes for CSARYGLSYGYTF.

This chain joins TRBV20-1 and TRBJ1-2; D is unresolved. Looked up from germline, CDR1 is DFQATT and CDR2 is SNEGSKA (reference sequence). This CDR3 has 12 amino acids. Trimming took 4 bases from V and 2 from J, leaving 8 bases between them. The CDR3 loop is CSANKQNYGYTF. The CDR3 bases are TGCAGTGCTAACAAACAAAACTATGGCTACACCTTC.

This clonotype showed up just a few times. The chain is built from TRBV5-5 and TRBJ2-7, with a tentative D call TRBD1 (6 bases). Germline values: CDR1 SGHKS, CDR2 YYEKEE (reference sequence). Trimming cost V 0 bases and J 2 bases, with 12 bases left between them. CDR3 length equals 15 residues. CDR3 protein: CASSLATQGTYEQYF. In DNA form, the CDR3 reads TGTGCCAGCAGCTTGGCCACACAGGGAACCTACGAGCAGTACTTC. Full variable domain (remainder filled in from reference TRBV5-5 and TRBJ2-7): DAGVTQSPTHLIKTRGQQVTLRCSPISGHKSVSWYQQVLGQGPQFIFQYYEKEERGRGNFPDRFSARQFPNYSSELNVNALLLGDSALYLCASSLATQGTYEQYFGPGTRLTVT.

Only a few counts were recorded for this clonotype. This chain links TRBV6-6 with TRBJ1-2; unclear D gene. CDR3 length equals 17 residues. Germline assignment: CDR1 MNHNY and CDR2 SVGAGI (reference sequence). V lost 2 bases and J 1 base, leaving 17 bases between the germline ends. The chain's CDR3 is CASSYATGPLLNYGYTF. CDR3 nucleotides: TGTGCCAGCAGTTACGCTACTGGTCCCTTACTTAACTATGGCTACACCTTC.

The chain couples TRBV4-1 to TRBJ2-4; D is possibly TRBD1 (5 bases). TRBJ2-7 matches the DNA end more closely, so the J call is doubtful. The V gene's germline CDR1 is MGHRA and CDR2 YSYEKL. This CDR3 spans 15 amino acids. Written as DNA, the CDR3 is TGCGCCAGCAGCCAAGAGGGGCAGGGATTGAGCGAGCAGTACTTC. Protein: CASSQEGQGLSEQYF.

The chain joins TRBV4-2 to TRBJ1-6; D ambiguous. This CDR3 spans 19 amino acids. The ends were cut back, 0 bases at V and 0 bases at J, with 15 bases in the middle. Germline values: CDR1 LGHNA, CDR2 YNFKEQ. CDR3 in DNA: TGTGCCAGCAGCCAAGATCTAACAGTAAAGAGCTCCTATAATTCACCCCTCCACTTT. Encoded protein: CASSQDLTVKSSYNSPLHF.